Below are 13 T cell receptor beta chains sequenced from a single sample in a study of CD8 T cells in ankylosing spondylitis. TCRdb ran MiXCR on the 5' RACE reads and lists one entry per CDR3 protein. The sample yields hundreds of thousands of distinct CDR3 sequences, 7.5% to 9.5% seen once. Sequencing was done on a sample of blood, either unsorted or a sorted T cell fraction (not recorded which). Receptors were obtained from a female donor with ankylosing spondylitis or in good health (not recorded which).

A few counts support this clonotype. The J gene is TRBJ2-2, the V gene TRBV5-1; 9 bases map to TRBD1. Unmatched junction bases numbered 5, after V lost 5 bases and J lost 0 bases. The germline V gene encodes CDR1 SGHRS and CDR2 YFSETQ. The CDR3 contains 16 residues. CDR3 amino acids: CASRGTGMANTGELFF. As DNA, the CDR3 is TGCGCCAGCAGGGGGACAGGGATGGCGAACACCGGGGAGCTGTTTTTT.

The gene calls are TRBV6-2 or TRBV6-3 and TRBJ2-6; unclear D gene. CDR3 length: 16 residues. V was trimmed by 8 bases and J by 4 bases, leaving 18 bases between them. Germline CDR1 MNHEY, CDR2 SVGEGT. The CDR3 nucleotides read TGTGCCAGCGGCGAGGCGGCGAGTTCAGGGGCCAACGTCCTGACTTTC. This gives the protein CASGEAASSGANVLTF.

The rearrangement links TRBV7-8 to TRBJ2-3; TRBD2 might be the D (5 bases). The germline V and J ends were trimmed by 5 bases and 5 bases, with 17 bases remaining between them. The CDR3 covers 15 residues. Germline-derived CDR1 and CDR2 are SGHVS and FQNEAQ. The CDR3 here is CASSPPEFRGDTQYF. The CDR3 DNA sequence: TGTGCCAGCAGCCCGCCCGAGTTTCGGGGAGATACGCAGTATTTT.

This clonotype was recorded at least ten times. CDR3 in DNA: TGCGCCAGCAGCCTCCTTGGGGGCGCTTGGGAGACCCAGTACTTC. As protein: CASSLLGGAWETQYF. J is TRBJ2-5 and V is TRBV5-1; TRBD1 might be the D (6 bases). The CDR3 sequence is 15 residues long. Germline-derived CDR1 and CDR2 are SGHRS and YFSETQ. The V end lost 4 bases, the J end lost 5 bases, and 18 bases lay between the germline ends.

This chain uses TRBV7-2 with TRBJ2-7; D perhaps matches TRBD2 (5 bases). The ends were cut back, 5 bases at V and 0 bases at J, with 11 bases in the middle. The V gene's germline CDR1 is SGHTA and CDR2 FQGNSA. The CDR3 contains 14 residues. Written as DNA, the CDR3 is TGTGCCAGCAGCCGAAGAGGGAGCTCCTACGAGCAGTACTTC. This gives the protein CASSRRGSSYEQYF.

This clonotype was counted at least ten times. This chain uses TRBV20-1 with TRBJ1-2; no clear D gene. V lost 3 bases and J 4 bases, leaving 12 bases between the germline ends. Germline assignment: CDR1 DFQATT and CDR2 SNEGSKA (reference sequence). The CDR3 has 13 amino acids. CDR3 amino acids: CSARAAGSYGYTF. The DNA of the CDR3 is TGCAGTGCTAGGGCTGCCGGATCCTATGGCTACACCTTC.

This clonotype was picked up many times. The chain carries TRBV10-3 and TRBJ2-7, with TRBD2 matching over 13 bases. The CDR3 is 18 amino acids. Germline CDR1 ENHRY, CDR2 SYGVKD. V gave up 4 bases and J gave up 2 bases; unmatched junction bases: 11. CDR3 DNA sequence: TGTGCCATCAGTGGTTGGACTAGCGGGAGTATCGGGCCCTACGAGCAGTACTTC. This translates into CAISGWTSGSIGPYEQYF.

Many counts were recorded for this clonotype. The rearrangement links TRBV20-1 to TRBJ2-2; TRBD1 matches 8 bases. Per the germline V gene, CDR1 is DFQATT and CDR2 is SNEGSKA (reference sequence). The V gene end was trimmed by 6 bases and the J gene end by 0 bases; junction bases not matched to a gene: 6. CDR3 length: 15 amino acids. CDR3 nucleotides: TGCAGTGCCAGACAGGGGCAAGCGAACACCGGGGAGCTGTTTTTT. This gives the protein CSARQGQANTGELFF.

This clonotype was seen at least ten times. The chain has TRBV29-1 and TRBJ2-7; a possible D gene is TRBD2 (5 bases). Germline V gene lookup returns CDR1 SQVTM and CDR2 ANQGSEA. Deletions cut 4 bases from V and 0 bases from J, with 10 bases between. This CDR3 region has 13 residues. CDR3 region: CSVGRASSYEQYF. The CDR3 DNA sequence: TGCAGCGTTGGGCGGGCCAGCTCCTACGAGCAGTACTTC.

This clonotype came up many times. The V and J genes are TRBV6-5 and TRBJ2-2, with D unresolved. The CDR3 consists of 16 residues. Trimming pared 2 bases from V and 4 bases from J, leaving 14 bases between. CDR1 MNHEY and CDR2 SVGAGI come from the germline V gene. DNA of the CDR3: TGTGCCAGCAGTTACGGCGCGGCAGTAACCACCGGGGAGCTGTTTTTT. Translation: CASSYGAAVTTGELFF.

This clonotype appeared many times. The J gene is TRBJ2-1, the V gene TRBV7-9, with 10 bases matching TRBD1. The J segment lost 5 bases and the V segment lost 3 bases, leaving 4 bases of the junction unmatched. The CDR3 is made up of 15 amino acids. Germline CDR1 and CDR2: SEHNR and FQNEAQ (reference sequence). The CDR3 reads CASSLGQGRNNEQFF. The CDR3 DNA follows: TGTGCCAGCAGCTTGGGACAGGGGCGTAACAATGAGCAGTTCTTC.

The sample holds many counts of this clonotype. The rearrangement uses TRBV12-3 or TRBV12-4 and TRBJ1-2; D possibly corresponds to TRBD1 (5 bases). The CDR3 runs 15 residues. Trimming pared 4 bases from V and 7 bases from J, leaving 19 bases between. DNA of the CDR3: TGTGCCAGCAGTTCCCGGCAGGGCGGGGGGTCTGGCTACACCTTC. This gives the protein CASSSRQGGGSGYTF.

This clonotype was seen at least ten times. The rearrangement joins TRBV28 to TRBJ2-5; 9 bases match TRBD2. Germline CDR1 MDHEN, CDR2 SYDVKM. The trim removed 2 bases at V and 4 bases at J, leaving 8 bases unmatched. The CDR3 has 16 amino acids. CDR3 nucleotides: TGTGCCAGCAGTTTAGATAGCGGGAGACGGGGAGAGACCCAGTACTTC. This sequence encodes CASSLDSGRRGETQYF.